This TCR beta chain was identified in a study of identical twins. Study outcomes and limitations: Reduced insertions were recorded for abundant cord blood beta clonotypes, with no such pattern in memory repertoires. Beta out-of-frame sequences displayed a weaker excess of sharing between twins. Partly confounded zero-insertion analyses could result from invariant MAIT and iNKT cells.

CDR1 and CDR2 from the germline V gene are SGHDT and YYEEEE. This CDR3 is 15 amino acids long. The junction had 2 bases not matched to a gene; V was cut back by 3 bases and J by 3 bases. About this clonotype: The target antigen is unknown.

Template switching (which added a universal primer site) was used, and cDNA carried unique molecular identifiers. TCRdb re-derived calls from the 5' RACE reads in MiXCR, one entry per CDR3 protein. This repertoire shows 300,000 to 400,000 distinct CDR3 sequences, approximately 8.7% found once; its top ten account for more than 8%. The TCR comes from a woman between 45 and 65 years old in good health. Sequencing was performed on naive T cells sorted from blood. The chain carries TRBV5-6 and TRBJ2-2; 10 bases match TRBD1. CDR3 residues: CASSSGTGDTGELFF. The DNA of the CDR3 is TGTGCCAGCAGCTCCGGGACAGGGGACACCGGGGAGCTGTTTTTT.